A single sample is the source of the 6 T cell receptor beta chains below, sequenced in a study of T cell changes during pregnancy in multiple sclerosis. Some clones are missing from TCRdb's copy, which holds only in-frame ones; the method was immunoSEQ multiplex PCR. The sample lists roughly 40,000 clones; roughly 92% were seen once. Sample: CD4+ T cells from peripheral blood mononuclear cells, taken before pregnancy. Receptors were obtained from a female donor with multiple sclerosis, enrolled in a pregnancy study.

This chain joins TRBV28 and TRBJ1-4; D remains ambiguous. The germline CDR1 and CDR2 sequences are MDHEN and SYDVKM. This CDR3 spans 15 amino acids. V was trimmed by 5 bases and J by 5 bases, leaving 15 bases between them. The CDR3 DNA is TGTGCCAGCAGTCCCGCCGGGGTCGGGAATGAAAAACTGTTTTTT. This sequence encodes CASSPAGVGNEKLFF.

The J gene is TRBJ2-7, the V gene TRBV7-9, with D tentatively TRBD1 (6 bases). Per the germline V gene, CDR1 is SEHNR and CDR2 is FQNEAQ (reference sequence). Trimming stripped 2 bases from V and 3 bases from J, with 11 bases between. The CDR3 sequence is 14 residues long. The CDR3 DNA reads TGTGCCAGCAGCTTACAGGGACACAACTACGAGCAGTACTTC. It translates to CASSLQGHNYEQYF.

In nucleotides, the CDR3 is TGTGCCAGCAGCGTAGCGGGAGGGAACACCGGGGAGCTGTTTTTT. Translation gives CASSVAGGNTGELFF. This chain links TRBV9 with TRBJ2-2, with 7 bases lining up with TRBD2. The germline gives CDR1 SGDLS, CDR2 YYNGEE. Trimming at V came to 0 bases and at J to 1 base, leaving 0 bases not matched to a gene. The CDR3 loop spans 15 amino acids.

This sequence joins TRBV19 and TRBJ2-5, with D maybe TRBD2 (6 bases). The CDR3 contains 15 residues. CDR1 LNHDA and CDR2 SQIVND come from the germline V gene (reference sequence). Trimming stripped 1 base from V and 5 bases from J, with 14 bases between. The CDR3 reads CASSIGRDRRETQYF. The CDR3 nucleotides are TGTGCCAGTAGTATAGGGCGGGACCGGCGTGAGACCCAGTACTTC.

The chain has TRBV20-1 and TRBJ1-2; no reliable D call. Germline assignment: CDR1 DFQATT and CDR2 SNEGSKA (reference sequence). Trimming took off 4 bases at V and 8 bases at J, with 5 bases between the two ends. The CDR3 sequence is 9 residues long. For the CDR3, the DNA is TGCAGTGCTAATGAGGGCTACACCTTC. It yields the protein CSANEGYTF.

In DNA form, the CDR3 reads TGTGCCAGTAGTATAGGAACTAGCCTCCCGCAGTATTTT. Translation gives CASSIGTSLPQYF. V and J are TRBV19 and TRBJ2-3; weak D call: TRBD2 (6 bases). Germline V gene sequence: CDR1 LNHDA, CDR2 SQIVND (reference sequence). Trimming stripped 1 base from V and 10 bases from J, with 12 bases between. This CDR3 has 13 residues.